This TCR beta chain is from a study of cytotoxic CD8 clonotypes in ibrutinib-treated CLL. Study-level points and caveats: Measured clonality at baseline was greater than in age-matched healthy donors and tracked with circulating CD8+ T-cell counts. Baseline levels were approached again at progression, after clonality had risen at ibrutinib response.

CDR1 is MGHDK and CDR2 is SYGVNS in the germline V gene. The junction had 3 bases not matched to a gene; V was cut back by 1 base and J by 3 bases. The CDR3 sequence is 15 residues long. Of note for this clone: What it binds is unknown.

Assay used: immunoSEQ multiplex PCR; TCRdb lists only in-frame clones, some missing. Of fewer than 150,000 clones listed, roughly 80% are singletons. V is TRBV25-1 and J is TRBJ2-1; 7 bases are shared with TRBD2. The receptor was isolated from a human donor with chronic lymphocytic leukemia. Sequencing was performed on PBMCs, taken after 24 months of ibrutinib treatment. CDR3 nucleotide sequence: TGTGCCAGCAGTGAATGGGCTAGCGGCTACAATGAGCAGTTCTTC. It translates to CASSEWASGYNEQFF.